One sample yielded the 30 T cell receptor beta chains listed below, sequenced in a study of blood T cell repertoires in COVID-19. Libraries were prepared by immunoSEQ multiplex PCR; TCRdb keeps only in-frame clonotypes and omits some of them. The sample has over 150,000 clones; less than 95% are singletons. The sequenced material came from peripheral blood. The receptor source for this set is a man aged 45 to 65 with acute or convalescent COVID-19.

As DNA, the CDR3 is TGTGCCAGCAGCGGGGACAGGGGAATTGGGGAGACCCAGTACTTC. As protein: CASSGDRGIGETQYF. The J gene is TRBJ2-5, the V gene TRBV9; 10 positions match TRBD1. This CDR3 is built from 15 residues. Looked up from germline, CDR1 is SGDLS and CDR2 is YYNGEE. With V trimmed by 3 bases and J by 5 bases, 7 bases remained unmatched.

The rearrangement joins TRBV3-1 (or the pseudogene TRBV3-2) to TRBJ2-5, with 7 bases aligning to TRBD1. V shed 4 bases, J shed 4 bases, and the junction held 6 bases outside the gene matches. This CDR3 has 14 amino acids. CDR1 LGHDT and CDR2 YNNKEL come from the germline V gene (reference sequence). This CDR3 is CASSLEQGTETQYF. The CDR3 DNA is TGTGCCAGCAGCCTAGAACAGGGGACAGAGACCCAGTACTTC.

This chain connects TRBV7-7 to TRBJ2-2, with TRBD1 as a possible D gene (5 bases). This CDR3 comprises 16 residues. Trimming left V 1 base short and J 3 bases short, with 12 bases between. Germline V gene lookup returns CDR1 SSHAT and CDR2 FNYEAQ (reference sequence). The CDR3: CASSLGRGGDTGELFF. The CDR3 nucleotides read TGTGCCAGCAGCTTAGGAAGGGGTGGAGACACCGGGGAGCTGTTTTTT.

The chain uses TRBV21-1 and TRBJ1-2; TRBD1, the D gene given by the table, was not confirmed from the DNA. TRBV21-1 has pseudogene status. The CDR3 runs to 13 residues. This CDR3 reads CASLDRGDYGYTF. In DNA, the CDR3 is TGTGCCAGCCTGGACAGGGGGGACTATGGCTACACCTTC.

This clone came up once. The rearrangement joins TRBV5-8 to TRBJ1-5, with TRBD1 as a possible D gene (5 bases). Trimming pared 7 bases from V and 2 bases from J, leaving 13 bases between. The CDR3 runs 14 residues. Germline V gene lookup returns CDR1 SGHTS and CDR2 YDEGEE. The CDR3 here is CASGQGTGNQPQHF. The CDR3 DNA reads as TGTGCCAGCGGCCAGGGTACGGGCAATCAGCCCCAGCATTTT.

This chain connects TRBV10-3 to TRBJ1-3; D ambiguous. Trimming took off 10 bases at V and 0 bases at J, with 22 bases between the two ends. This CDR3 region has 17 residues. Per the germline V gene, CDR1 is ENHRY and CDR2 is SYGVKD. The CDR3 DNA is TGTGCCACCCACAAGACTCAGACGGTCAGCTCTGGAAACACCATATATTTT. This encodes CATHKTQTVSSGNTIYF.

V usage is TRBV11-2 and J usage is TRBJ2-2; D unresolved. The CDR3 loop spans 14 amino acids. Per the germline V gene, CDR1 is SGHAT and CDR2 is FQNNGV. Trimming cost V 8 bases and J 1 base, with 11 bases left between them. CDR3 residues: CASLRVLNTGELFF. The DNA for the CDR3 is TGTGCCAGCCTTCGGGTCCTGAACACCGGGGAGCTGTTTTTT.

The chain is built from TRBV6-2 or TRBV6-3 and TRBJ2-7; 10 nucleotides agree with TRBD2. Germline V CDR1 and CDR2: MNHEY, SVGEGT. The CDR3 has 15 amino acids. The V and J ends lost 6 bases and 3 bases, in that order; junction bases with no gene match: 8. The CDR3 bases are TGTGCCAGCAGCACTCGTGAGCGGGGGGGCTACGAGCAGTACGTC. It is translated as CASSTRERGGYEQYV.

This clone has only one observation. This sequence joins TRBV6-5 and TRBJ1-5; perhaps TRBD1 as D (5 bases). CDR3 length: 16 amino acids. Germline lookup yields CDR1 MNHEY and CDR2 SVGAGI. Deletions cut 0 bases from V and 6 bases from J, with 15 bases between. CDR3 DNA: TGTGCCAGCAGTTACTCGAGGTCACCGGGGGGTCAGCCCCAGCATTTT. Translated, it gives CASSYSRSPGGQPQHF.

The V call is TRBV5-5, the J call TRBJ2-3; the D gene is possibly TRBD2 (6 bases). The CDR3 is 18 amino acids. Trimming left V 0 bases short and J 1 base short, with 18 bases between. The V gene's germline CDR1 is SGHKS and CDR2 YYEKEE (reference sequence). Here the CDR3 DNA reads TGTGCCAGCAGCTTGGCCGTGTTGACGGGAGTAGGCACAGATACGCAGTATTTT. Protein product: CASSLAVLTGVGTDTQYF.

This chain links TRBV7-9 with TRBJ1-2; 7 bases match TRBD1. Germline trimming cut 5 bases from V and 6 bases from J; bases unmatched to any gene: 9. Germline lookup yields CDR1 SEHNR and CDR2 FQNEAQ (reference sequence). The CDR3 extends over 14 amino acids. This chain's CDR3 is CASSQDREADGYTF. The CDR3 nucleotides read TGTGCCAGCAGCCAAGACAGGGAAGCAGATGGCTACACCTTC.

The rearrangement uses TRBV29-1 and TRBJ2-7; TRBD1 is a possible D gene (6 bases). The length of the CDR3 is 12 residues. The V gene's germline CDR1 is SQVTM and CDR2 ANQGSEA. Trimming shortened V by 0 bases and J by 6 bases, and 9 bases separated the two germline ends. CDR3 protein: CSVEDNRAEQYF. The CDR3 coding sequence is TGCAGCGTTGAAGATAACAGGGCCGAGCAGTACTTC.

In nucleotides, the CDR3 is TGTGCCAGCAGCTTAGTAGCGGGGCGAGCAGATACGCAGTATTTT. The encoded protein is CASSLVAGRADTQYF. The chain links TRBV7-2 to TRBJ2-3, with 8 nucleotides matching TRBD2. Germline V CDR1 and CDR2: SGHTA, FQGNSA. V was clipped by 1 base and J by 4 bases; unmatched bases: 4. The CDR3 extends over 15 amino acids.

The CDR3 coding sequence is TGTGCCAGCAGCCTAGGGCGTAGCGGAGGCACAGATACGCAGTATTTT. Translated, it gives CASSLGRSGGTDTQYF. The chain joins TRBV7-3 to TRBJ2-3; perhaps TRBD2 as D (6 bases). Trimming shortened V by 5 bases and J by 1 base, and 16 bases separated the two germline ends. The CDR3 length is 16 residues. Germline CDR1 SGHTA, CDR2 FQGTGA. The variable domain in full, completed from reference TRBV7-3 and TRBJ2-3, reads GAGVSQTPSNKVTEKGKYVELRCDPISGHTALYWYRQSLGQGPEFLIYFQGTGAADDSGLPNDRFFAVRPEGSVSTLKIQRTERGDSAVYLCASSLGRSGGTDTQYFGPGTRLTVL.

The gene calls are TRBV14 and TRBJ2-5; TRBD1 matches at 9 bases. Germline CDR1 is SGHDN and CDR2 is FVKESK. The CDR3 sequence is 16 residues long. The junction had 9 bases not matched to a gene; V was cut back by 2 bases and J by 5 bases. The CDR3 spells CASSQTRDRVGETQYF. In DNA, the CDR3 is TGTGCCAGCAGCCAAACCCGGGACAGGGTCGGGGAGACCCAGTACTTC.

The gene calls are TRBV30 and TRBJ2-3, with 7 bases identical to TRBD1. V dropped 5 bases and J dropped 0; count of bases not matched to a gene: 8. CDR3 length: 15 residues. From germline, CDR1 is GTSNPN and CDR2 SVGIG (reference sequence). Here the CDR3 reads CAWATGQHSTDTQYF. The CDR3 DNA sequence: TGTGCCTGGGCGACGGGACAGCACAGCACAGATACGCAGTATTTT.

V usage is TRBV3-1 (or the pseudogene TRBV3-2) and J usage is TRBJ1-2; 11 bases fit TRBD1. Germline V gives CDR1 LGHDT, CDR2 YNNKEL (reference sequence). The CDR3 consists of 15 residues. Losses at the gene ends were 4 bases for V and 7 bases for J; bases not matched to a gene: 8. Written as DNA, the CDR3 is TGTGCCAGCAGCCGGGATAGGACAGGGGGCTCTGGCTACACCTTC. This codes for CASSRDRTGGSGYTF.

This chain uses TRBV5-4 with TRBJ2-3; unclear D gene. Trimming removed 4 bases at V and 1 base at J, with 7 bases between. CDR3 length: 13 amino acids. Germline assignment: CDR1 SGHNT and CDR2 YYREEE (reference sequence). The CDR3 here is CASSLFGTDTQYF. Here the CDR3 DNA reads TGTGCCAGCAGCCTCTTTGGCACAGATACGCAGTATTTT. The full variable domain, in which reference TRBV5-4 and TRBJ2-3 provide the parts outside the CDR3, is ETGVTQSPTHLIKTRGQQVTLRCSSQSGHNTVSWYQQALGQGPQFIFQYYREEENGRGNFPPRFSGLQFPNYSSELNVNALELDDSALYLCASSLFGTDTQYFGPGTRLTVL.

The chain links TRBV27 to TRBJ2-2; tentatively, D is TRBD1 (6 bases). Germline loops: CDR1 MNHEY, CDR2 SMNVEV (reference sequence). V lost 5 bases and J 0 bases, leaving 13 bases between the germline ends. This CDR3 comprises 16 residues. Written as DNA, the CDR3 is TGTGCCAGCAGTCCACCGGGACATACGAACACCGGGGAGCTGTTTTTT. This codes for CASSPPGHTNTGELFF.

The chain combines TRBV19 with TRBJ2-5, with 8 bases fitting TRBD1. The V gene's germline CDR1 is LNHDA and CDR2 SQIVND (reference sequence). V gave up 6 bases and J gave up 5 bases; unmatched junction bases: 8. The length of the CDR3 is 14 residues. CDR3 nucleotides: TGTGCCAGTAGCCTCGACAGGGGTGGCGAGACCCAGTACTTC. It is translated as CASSLDRGGETQYF.

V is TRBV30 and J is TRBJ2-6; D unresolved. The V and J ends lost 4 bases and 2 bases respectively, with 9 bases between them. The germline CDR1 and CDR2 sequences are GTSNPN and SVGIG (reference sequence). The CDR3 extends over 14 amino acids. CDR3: CAWNSGPGANVLTF. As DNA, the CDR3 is TGTGCCTGGAACTCTGGGCCTGGGGCCAACGTCCTGACTTTC.

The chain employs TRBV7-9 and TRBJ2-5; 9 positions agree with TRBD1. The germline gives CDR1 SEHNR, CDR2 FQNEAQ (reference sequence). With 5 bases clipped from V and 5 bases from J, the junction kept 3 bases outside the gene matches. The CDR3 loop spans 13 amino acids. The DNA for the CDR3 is TGTGCCAGCAGCCAGACAGGGGGGGAGACCCAGTACTTC. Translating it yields CASSQTGGETQYF.

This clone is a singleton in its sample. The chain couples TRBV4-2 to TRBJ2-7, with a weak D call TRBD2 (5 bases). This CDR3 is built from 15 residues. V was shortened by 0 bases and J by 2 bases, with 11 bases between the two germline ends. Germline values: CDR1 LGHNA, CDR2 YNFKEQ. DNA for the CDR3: TGTGCCAGCAGCCAAGAGGCGGGCGGCCCCTACGAGCAGTACGTC. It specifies CASSQEAGGPYEQYV.

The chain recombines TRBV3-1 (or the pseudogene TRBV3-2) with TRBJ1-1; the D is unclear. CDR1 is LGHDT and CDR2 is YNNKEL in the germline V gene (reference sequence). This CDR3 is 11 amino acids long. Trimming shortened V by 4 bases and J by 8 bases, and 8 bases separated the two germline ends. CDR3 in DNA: TGTGCCAGCAGCCGACTCGCCGAAGCTTTCTTT. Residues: CASSRLAEAFF.

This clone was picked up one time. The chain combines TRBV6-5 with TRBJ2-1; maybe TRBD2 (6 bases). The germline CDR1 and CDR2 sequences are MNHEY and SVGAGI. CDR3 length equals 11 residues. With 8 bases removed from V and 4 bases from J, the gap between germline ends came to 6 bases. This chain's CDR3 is CASGGYNEQFF. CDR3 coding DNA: TGTGCCAGCGGGGGGTACAATGAGCAGTTCTTC.

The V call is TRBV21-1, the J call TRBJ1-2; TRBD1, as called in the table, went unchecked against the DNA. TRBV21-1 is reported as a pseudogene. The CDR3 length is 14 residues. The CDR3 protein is CAKRDRGNSYGYTF. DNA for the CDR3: TGTGCCAAACGGGACAGGGGAAATAGCTATGGCTACACCTTC.

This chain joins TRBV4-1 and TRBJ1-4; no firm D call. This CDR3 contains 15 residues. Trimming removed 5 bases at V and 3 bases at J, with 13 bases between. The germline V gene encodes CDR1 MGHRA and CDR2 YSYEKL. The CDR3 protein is CASSEREGSNEKLFF. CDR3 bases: TGCGCCAGCAGCGAGAGGGAGGGCTCTAATGAAAAACTGTTTTTT.

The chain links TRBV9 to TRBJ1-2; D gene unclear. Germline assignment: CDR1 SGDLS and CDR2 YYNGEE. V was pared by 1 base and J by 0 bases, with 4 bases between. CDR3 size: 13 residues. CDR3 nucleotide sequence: TGTGCCAGCAGCGTACGAGCTAACTATGGCTACACCTTC. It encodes CASSVRANYGYTF.

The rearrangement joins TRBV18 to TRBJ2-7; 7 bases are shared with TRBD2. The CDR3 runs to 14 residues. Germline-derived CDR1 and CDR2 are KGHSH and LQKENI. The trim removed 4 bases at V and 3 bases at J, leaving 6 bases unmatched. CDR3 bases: TGTGCCAGCTCACGGACTAGGAATCACTACGAGCAGTACTTC. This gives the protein CASSRTRNHYEQYF. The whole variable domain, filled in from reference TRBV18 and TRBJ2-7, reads NAGVMQNPRHLVRRRGQEARLRCSPMKGHSHVYWYRQLPEEGLKFMVYLQKENIIDESGMPKERFSAEFPKEGPSILRIQQVVRGDSAAYFCASSRTRNHYEQYFGPGTRLTVT.

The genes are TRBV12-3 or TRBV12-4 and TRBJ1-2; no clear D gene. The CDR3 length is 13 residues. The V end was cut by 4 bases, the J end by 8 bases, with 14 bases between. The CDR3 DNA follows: TGTGCCAGCAGTTCCTCCCCCAAGCGGGGCTACACCTTC. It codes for CASSSSPKRGYTF.